This T cell receptor beta chain was observed in a study of regulatory T cells in long-lasting Graves disease. The time point: newly diagnosed GD, antithyroid drugs for less than 3 months. RNA isolated from PBMCs was used to make the TCR library. TCR beta libraries were built with iRepertoire HTBI primers and Arm-PCR of CDR3 regions. TCRdb analysed the multiplex PCR reads with MiXCR anew, one entry per CDR3 protein. There are around 250,000 distinct CDR3 sequences in the sample; just over 20% occur only once, and approximately 15% lies in the top ten. The CDR3 totals 16 residues. Germline CDR1 and CDR2: DFQATT and SNEGSKA (reference sequence). The V gene end was trimmed by 7 bases and the J gene end by 1 base; junction bases not matched to a gene: 14. Findings of the study overall: Persistent Graves' cases showed lower TCR diversity than newly diagnosed cases. Results may be inaccurate due to the small sample size. Persistent disease showed a preference for TRBV28, TRBJ1-2 and TRBJ2-5.

This clonotype was picked up a small number of times. Its antigen is undetermined. The specimen comprised peripheral blood mononuclear cells (PBMCs), sampled at new diagnosis, from a patient treated with antithyroid drugs. The V gene is TRBV20-1, the J gene TRBJ2-3; 7 bases match TRBD2. The sequence was collected from a female donor with Graves disease. Written as DNA, the CDR3 is TGCAGTGGCACCCCCGAGAGGCTAGCGGGCACAGATACGCAGTATTTT. Protein sequence: CSGTPERLAGTDTQYF.